This TCR beta chain was sequenced for a study of regulatory and conventional T cells in RAG deficiency. Study outcomes and limitations: Omenn patients showed >90% Treg-Tconv overlap and shorter CDR3 lengths. Shannon entropy was markedly lower and Simpson indices higher in RAG-deficient patients than control T-cell subsets. Compared with controls, unique Treg TCR beta sequences dropped roughly 100-fold in Omenn syndrome and CID/AS.

Turning to this clone: Antigen unknown.

Method: immunoSEQ multiplex PCR; TCRdb's copy keeps in-frame clones and lacks some. The sample holds 25,000 to 35,000 clones; 85% to 90% are singletons and the top ten take about 5%. Between the trimmed V and J ends, which lost 1 base and 2 bases, there was a span of 15 bases. The germline V gene has CDR1 SGHVS and CDR2 FQNEAQ. This CDR3 is 16 amino acids long. This same sample was also taken into another study, of regulatory T cells. That report notes: Amplification used 52 TRBV primers and 13 TRBJ primers. Skewed V and J usage and few unique V-J pairs marked patient repertoires, most in Tregs.

The rearrangement joins TRBV7-8 to TRBJ2-7; no clear D. The clonotype was recovered from a human donor in good health. The sequencing input was CD8+ T cells sorted from blood. In nucleotides, the CDR3 is TGTGCCAGCAGCTTAGTCGACAAGGGATTAGCCTACGAGCAGTACTTC. Its translation: CASSLVDKGLAYEQYF.